This record concerns one TCR beta chain sequence. As yet, its antigen is unknown. V was clipped by 5 bases and J by 5 bases, with 19 bases between them. Germline V CDR1 and CDR2: SGHKS, YYEKEE (reference sequence). The CDR3 is made up of 15 amino acids. The data originate from a study of T-cell memory formation after mild COVID-19. Study conclusions and caveats: The CD4+ clones that contracted clustered mainly within CM and EM, and the CD8+ clones concentrated in EMRA. Contracting clones, day 15 to 85, had balanced CD4/CD8, and later expanders favored CD4+. Pre-infection memory held some responding clones, suggesting pre-existing cross-reactive T cells responded.

Barcoded TCR alpha and TCR beta cDNA libraries with UMIs came from 5'RACE using constant-segment primers. TCRdb reanalysed the 5' RACE reads using MiXCR and keeps one entry per CDR3 protein. This sample has about 340,000 distinct CDR3 sequences, with around 20% found just once. Input material: PBMCs or a T cell subset sorted from them (not recorded which). The chain uses TRBV5-5 and TRBJ1-2; a possible D gene is TRBD1 (6 bases). The TCR comes from an adult woman who had mild COVID-19 (a few samples of this study predate the infection). Cell type and time point are not known. The DNA for the CDR3 is TGTGCCAGCAGTTCCACCAGGCAGGGGCTATATGGCTACACCTTC. This codes for CASSSTRQGLYGYTF.